The 28 T cell receptor beta chains reported below all come from one sample, sequenced in a study of blood T cell repertoires in COVID-19. The protocol was immunoSEQ multiplex PCR, while the TCRdb copy is restricted to in-frame clones and leaves out a portion. The data show 200,000 to 300,000 clones, 70% to 90% seen once. The sequencing input was peripheral blood. The receptors were sampled from a woman between 55 and 75 years old with COVID-19, enrolled during active disease.

The rearrangement links TRBV5-1 to TRBJ2-3; D may be TRBD1 (6 bases). CDR1 and CDR2 (germline): SGHRS, YFSETQ. This CDR3 has 15 amino acids. Trimming shortened V by 0 bases and J by 1 base, and 9 bases separated the two germline ends. Here the CDR3 DNA reads TGCGCCAGCAGCTTGGTGGCAGGGGGCACAGATACGCAGTATTTT. Protein: CASSLVAGGTDTQYF.

The V and J genes are TRBV6-5 and TRBJ1-2; 10 positions agree with TRBD1. The CDR3 extends over 14 amino acids. Germline trimming cut 7 bases from V and 6 bases from J; bases unmatched to any gene: 8. The V gene's germline CDR1 is MNHEY and CDR2 SVGAGI. DNA for the CDR3: TGTGCCAGCACCTTGGACAGGGGGAGCGATGGCTACACCTTC. This gives the protein CASTLDRGSDGYTF.

V and J are TRBV11-2 and TRBJ2-1; weak D call: TRBD2 (6 bases). The CDR3 consists of 14 residues. V was shortened by 1 base and J by 6 bases, with 10 bases between the two germline ends. CDR1 is SGHAT, CDR2 FQNNGV, per germline. The CDR3 sequence: CASSLGWDSNEQFF. The CDR3 nucleotides read TGTGCCAGCAGCTTAGGATGGGACTCCAATGAGCAGTTCTTC.

The gene calls are TRBV7-2 and TRBJ2-3; 7 bases are a match to TRBD2. CDR1 and CDR2 (germline): SGHTA, FQGNSA. With 4 bases clipped from V and 1 base from J, the junction kept 14 bases outside the gene matches. The CDR3 extends over 18 amino acids. The CDR3 coding sequence is TGTGCCAGCAGCTATCTCCAAAATAGCGGGTTGGGCACAGATACGCAGTATTTT. This codes for CASSYLQNSGLGTDTQYF.

J is TRBJ2-7 and V is TRBV7-3; 7 positions match TRBD1. Looked up from germline, CDR1 is SGHTA and CDR2 is FQGTGA. CDR3 length: 15 amino acids. V trimming: 5 bases; J trimming: 3 bases; junction bases outside the gene matches: 10. The CDR3 DNA sequence: TGTGCCAGCAGCCCCCCCTCGGACAGGATCTACGAGCAGTACTTC. This translates into CASSPPSDRIYEQYF.

The rearrangement links TRBV30 to TRBJ2-5; the D gene is possibly TRBD2 (6 bases). Trimming removed 2 bases at V and 1 base at J, with 8 bases between. CDR1 is GTSNPN, CDR2 SVGIG, per germline (reference sequence). The CDR3 runs to 13 residues. CDR3 DNA sequence: TGTGCCTGGAGTAGGAGGGTCCAAGAGACCCAGTACTTC. Amino acids: CAWSRRVQETQYF.

This chain joins TRBV25-1 and TRBJ1-3, with D unclear. CDR3 length: 15 residues. CDR1 is MGHDK and CDR2 is SYGVNS in the germline V gene. V was shortened by 3 bases and J by 1 base, with 10 bases between the two germline ends. Written as DNA, the CDR3 is TGTGCCAGCAGTGAGCCGGGGAGATCTGGAAACACCATATATTTT. It encodes CASSEPGRSGNTIYF.

This chain links TRBV7-9 with TRBJ1-2, with TRBD1 identical over 7 bases. Germline-derived CDR1 and CDR2 are SEHNR and FQNEAQ (reference sequence). The CDR3 extends over 12 amino acids. V dropped 5 bases and J dropped 4; count of bases not matched to a gene: 1. CDR3 residues: CASSDRVYGYTF. Written as DNA, the CDR3 is TGTGCCAGCAGCGACAGGGTCTATGGCTACACCTTC. The full variable domain, its missing parts supplied by reference TRBV7-9 and TRBJ1-2, is DTGVSQNPRHKITKRGQNVTFRCDPISEHNRLYWYRQTLGQGPEFLTYFQNEAQLEKSRLLSDRFSAERPKGSFSTLEIQRTEQGDSAMYLCASSDRVYGYTFGSGTRLTVV.

This chain joins TRBV28 and TRBJ2-7, with 7 bases that match TRBD1. Germline loops: CDR1 MDHEN, CDR2 SYDVKM. J gave up 4 bases and V 5 bases, and 8 bases lay outside the gene matches. The CDR3 sequence is 14 residues long. CDR3 region: CASSPGDRPYEQYF. The CDR3 region has the DNA TGTGCCAGCAGTCCCGGGGACAGACCTTACGAGCAGTACTTC.

The chain recombines TRBV27 with TRBJ1-6; 7 positions match TRBD1. Germline assignment: CDR1 MNHEY and CDR2 SMNVEV (reference sequence). The junction had 6 bases not matched to a gene; V was cut back by 4 bases and J by 9 bases. The CDR3 contains 14 residues. As DNA, the CDR3 is TGTGCCAGCAGTTCCAACAGGGGATCTTCACCCCTCCACTTT. This translates into CASSSNRGSSPLHF.

This clone has a single count. The chain joins TRBV10-3 to TRBJ2-3, with D possibly being TRBD1 (6 bases). The length of the CDR3 is 14 residues. The germline V gene has CDR1 ENHRY and CDR2 SYGVKD. V lost 6 bases to trimming and J lost 6 bases, with 16 bases between them. CDR3 amino acids: CAIRRPGDGDTQYF. The CDR3 DNA follows: TGTGCCATCAGGAGACCAGGGGACGGGGATACGCAGTATTTT.

This chain links TRBV5-5 with TRBJ2-1, with TRBD2 identical over 12 bases. The CDR3 has 15 amino acids. J gave up 4 bases and V 4 bases, and 3 bases lay outside the gene matches. Germline V CDR1 and CDR2: SGHKS, YYEKEE (reference sequence). DNA of the CDR3: TGTGCCAGCAGCCTTGGACTAGCGGGGTACAATGAGCAGTTCTTC. Residues: CASSLGLAGYNEQFF.

The V and J genes are TRBV3-1 (or the pseudogene TRBV3-2) and TRBJ1-6; D unresolved. Germline V CDR1 and CDR2: LGHDT, YNNKEL (reference sequence). The V end was cut by 4 bases, the J end by 10 bases, with 11 bases between. The CDR3 is 13 amino acids. The DNA of the CDR3 is TGTGCCAGCAGCCCTTCATTGACATCACCCCTCCACTTT. This gives the protein CASSPSLTSPLHF.

The V and J genes are TRBV9 and TRBJ2-7; a possible D gene is TRBD2 (5 bases). The V end was cut by 0 bases, the J end by 4 bases, with 8 bases between. The CDR3 sequence is 13 residues long. The V gene's germline CDR1 is SGDLS and CDR2 YYNGEE. CDR3 loop: CASSVGEGYEQYF. The CDR3 coding sequence is TGTGCCAGCAGCGTAGGAGAGGGTTACGAGCAGTACTTC.

This clone has just a few counts. V gene TRBV10-3 combines with J gene TRBJ2-7, with 11 nucleotides matching TRBD1. This CDR3 contains 16 residues. V shed 3 bases, J shed 0 bases, and the junction held 4 bases outside the gene matches. The V gene's germline CDR1 is ENHRY and CDR2 SYGVKD. CDR3 DNA: TGTGCCATCAGTGACCCGGGACAGGGGGGCTCCTACGAGCAGTACTTC. Translating it yields CAISDPGQGGSYEQYF.

The rearrangement links TRBV5-1 to TRBJ2-3, with a tentative D call TRBD1 (5 bases). The CDR3 has 13 residues. The germline CDR1 and CDR2 sequences are SGHRS and YFSETQ. Trimming took 4 bases from V and 0 from J, leaving 6 bases between them. The CDR3 DNA follows: TGCGCCAGCAGCACAGGAAGCACAGATACGCAGTATTTT. Its translation: CASSTGSTDTQYF.

This clone was observed a few times. V usage is TRBV11-2 and J usage is TRBJ2-1, with 8 bases identical to TRBD1. The germline CDR1 and CDR2 sequences are SGHAT and FQNNGV. The CDR3 runs to 17 residues. Unmatched junction bases numbered 12, after V lost 5 bases and J lost 3 bases. For the CDR3, the DNA is TGTGCCAGCAGCCCAATACCGGGACAGGCCTACTACAATGAGCAGTTCTTC. Amino acids: CASSPIPGQAYYNEQFF.

This chain uses TRBV11-2 with TRBJ1-4; D might be TRBD1 (6 bases). V was clipped by 5 bases and J by 8 bases, with 15 bases between them. The CDR3 spans 14 residues. CDR1 is SGHAT and CDR2 is FQNNGV in the germline V gene. This chain's CDR3 is CASSHTGLEEKLFF. CDR3 sequence (DNA): TGTGCCAGCAGCCACACAGGGTTAGAAGAAAAACTGTTTTTT.

The V and J genes are TRBV10-1 and TRBJ2-1; D might be TRBD1 (5 bases). V lost 0 bases, J lost 2 bases, and 11 bases lay in between. Germline lookup yields CDR1 WNHNN and CDR2 SYGVQD (reference sequence). The CDR3 runs 16 residues. The chain's CDR3 is CASSESQGRTYNEQFF. CDR3 nucleotide sequence: TGCGCCAGCAGTGAGTCGCAGGGCCGTACCTACAATGAGCAGTTCTTC.

This chain connects TRBV7-3 to TRBJ2-1; tentative D call: TRBD2 (5 bases). The ends were cut back, 5 bases at V and 6 bases at J, with 20 bases in the middle. Germline CDR1 reads SGHTA; CDR2 reads FQGTGA. This CDR3 is built from 16 residues. The CDR3 sequence: CASSPFDGVRSNEQFF. CDR3 DNA sequence: TGTGCCAGCAGCCCCTTTGACGGGGTACGGTCCAATGAGCAGTTCTTC.

The chain combines TRBV6-5 with TRBJ2-1; D may be TRBD1 (5 bases). Germline CDR1 MNHEY, CDR2 SVGAGI. Trimming shortened V by 3 bases and J by 2 bases, and 11 bases separated the two germline ends. This CDR3 is 15 amino acids long. CDR3 residues: CASSYQGNPYNEQFF. DNA of the CDR3: TGTGCCAGCAGTTATCAGGGTAACCCCTACAATGAGCAGTTCTTC.

This clone was found once. The chain has TRBV5-6 and TRBJ2-1, with 8 bases that match TRBD1. J gave up 5 bases and V 2 bases, and 3 bases lay outside the gene matches. Germline assignment: CDR1 SGHDT and CDR2 YYEEEE. This CDR3 comprises 14 residues. CDR3 sequence (DNA): TGTGCCAGCAGCTTCGGGGACAGGAACAATGAGCAGTTCTTC. The encoded protein is CASSFGDRNNEQFF.

The chain is built from TRBV2 and TRBJ1-1, with 9 positions matching TRBD1. With V trimmed by 5 bases and J by 5 bases, 3 bases remained unmatched. Germline CDR1 reads SNHLY; CDR2 reads FYNNEI. This CDR3 has 13 residues. CDR3 loop: CASSSDRGTEAFF. The CDR3 DNA reads as TGTGCCAGCAGTAGCGACAGGGGGACTGAAGCTTTCTTT.

The chain has TRBV19 and TRBJ2-7, with TRBD1 matching over 11 bases. CDR1 is LNHDA, CDR2 SQIVND, per germline (reference sequence). J was trimmed by 7 bases and V by 5 bases; bases with no gene match: 7. The CDR3 has 14 amino acids. CDR3 loop: CASSRTGGALEQYF. The CDR3 nucleotides are TGTGCCAGTAGTCGGACAGGGGGCGCGTTGGAGCAGTACTTC.

The V and J genes are TRBV11-2 and TRBJ2-1, with D possibly TRBD2 on 6 matching bases. The CDR3 is 16 residues long. Trimming removed 1 base at V and 7 bases at J, with 17 bases between. Germline V gene data show CDR1 as SGHAT and CDR2 as FQNNGV. The DNA for the CDR3 is TGTGCCAGCAGCTTAGTCGGGGGTGGACTCCAGAATGAGCAGTTCTTC. This encodes CASSLVGGGLQNEQFF.

The chain is built from TRBV30 and TRBJ1-6, with a possible D match to TRBD1 (5 bases). Germline assignment: CDR1 GTSNPN and CDR2 SVGIG (reference sequence). CDR3 length: 15 amino acids. Trimming took off 7 bases at V and 0 bases at J, with 13 bases between the two ends. CDR3 in amino acids: CAFQTANSYNSPLHF. The CDR3 nucleotides are TGTGCCTTCCAGACAGCCAACTCCTATAATTCACCCCTCCACTTT.

The CDR3 nucleotides read TGTGCCAGCAGTACGGGAAGGTTCTCTAACTATGGCTACACCTTC. This encodes CASSTGRFSNYGYTF. The chain employs TRBV2 and TRBJ1-2; D call uncertain. Germline-derived CDR1 and CDR2 are SNHLY and FYNNEI. This CDR3 spans 15 amino acids. The V end lost 5 bases, the J end lost 0 bases, and 13 bases lay between the germline ends.

V usage is TRBV19 and J usage is TRBJ2-7, with TRBD1 matching over 8 bases. The junction had 11 bases not matched to a gene; V was cut back by 5 bases and J by 2 bases. The germline CDR1 and CDR2 sequences are LNHDA and SQIVND (reference sequence). The CDR3 runs to 16 residues. The CDR3 sequence is CASSGRLGQGPYEQYF. CDR3 coding DNA: TGTGCCAGTAGTGGAAGGCTCGGACAGGGCCCCTACGAGCAGTACTTC.